These 25 T cell receptor beta chains originate from one sample sequenced in a study of CD8+ T cells in alopecia areata (dated by TCRdb to the late 2010s). The time point label corresponds to: baseline before oral tofacitinib. The library came from the immunoSEQ multiplex PCR assay. RNA was extracted from all samples and reverse transcribed into cDNA, which served as template for TCR sequencing. Here the immuneACCESS table is served through TCRdb, limited to in-frame sequences with V and J called. Missing clones are a known gap in these copies; in checked studies unresolved V genes cover under half, and the rest lacks a known reason. Counted in this sample were around 200,000 clones; roughly 60% of them appeared once. The biggest ten clones account for around 1.6% of the sample. The sample was CD4+ T cells sorted from blood, taken at week 0. These receptors came from a human donor with alopecia areata.

V usage is TRBV5-4 and J usage is TRBJ2-3; possibly TRBD1 for D (6 bases). Germline V gene data show CDR1 as SGHNT and CDR2 as YYREEE (reference sequence). The V end was cut by 0 bases, the J end by 3 bases, with 8 bases between. The CDR3 runs 14 residues. The CDR3 sequence is CASSLGTVTDTQYF. As DNA, the CDR3 is TGTGCCAGCAGCTTGGGGACAGTAACAGATACGCAGTATTTT.

CDR3 nucleotide sequence: TGTGCCAGCAGTGACGGCGGAGGGCAGGGCTGGGGCTACACCTTC. This sequence encodes CASSDGGGQGWGYTF. The chain combines TRBV2 with TRBJ1-2; weak D call: TRBD1 (5 bases). The CDR3 totals 15 residues. V was cut by 3 bases and J by 8 bases, with 19 bases left in between. Germline V gives CDR1 SNHLY, CDR2 FYNNEI. Using reference TRBV2 and TRBJ1-2 for the parts outside the CDR3, the full variable domain is EPEVTQTPSHQVTQMGQEVILRCVPISNHLYFYWYRQILGQKVEFLVSFYNNEISEKSEIFDDQFSVERPDGSNFTLKIRSTKLEDSAMYFCASSDGGGQGWGYTFGSGTRLTVV.

The gene calls are TRBV5-6 and TRBJ2-3; 8 bases line up with TRBD1. CDR3 length equals 15 residues. With V trimmed by 4 bases and J by 5 bases, 9 bases remained unmatched. CDR1 and CDR2 from the germline V gene are SGHDT and YYEEEE. The CDR3 region has the DNA TGTGCCAGCAGCGTCTTGACAGGGGTGGGAGATACGCAGTATTTT. Protein sequence: CASSVLTGVGDTQYF.

The rearrangement uses TRBV10-3 and TRBJ2-1; 9 nucleotides agree with TRBD1. The CDR3 is 13 residues long. The V segment lost 10 bases and the J segment 8 bases; nucleotides outside the gene matches: 9. Germline V CDR1 and CDR2: ENHRY, SYGVKD. In DNA, the CDR3 is TGTGCCACCCAGGGACAGGGAGTAGATGAGCAGTTCTTC. Translation gives CATQGQGVDEQFF.

This clone was seen a handful of times. This rearrangement joins TRBV18 to TRBJ2-7; D remains unclear. Germline assignment: CDR1 KGHSH and CDR2 LQKENI. Trimming shortened V by 1 base and J by 2 bases, and 6 bases separated the two germline ends. The CDR3 is 13 residues long. As DNA, the CDR3 is TGTGCCAGCTCACCACGAGAGGCCTACGAGCAGTACTTC. It codes for CASSPREAYEQYF. Looking up the rest from reference TRBV18 and TRBJ2-7 gives the full variable domain: NAGVMQNPRHLVRRRGQEARLRCSPMKGHSHVYWYRQLPEEGLKFMVYLQKENIIDESGMPKERFSAEFPKEGPSILRIQQVVRGDSAAYFCASSPREAYEQYFGPGTRLTVT.

This sequence joins TRBV29-1 and TRBJ2-3; D is ambiguous. Germline-derived CDR1 and CDR2 are SQVTM and ANQGSEA. CDR3 size: 13 residues. Trimming pared 4 bases from V and 2 bases from J, leaving 10 bases between. The CDR3 bases are TGCAGCGTTGGAGGACGAAACACAGATACGCAGTATTTT. Residues: CSVGGRNTDTQYF.

The chain uses TRBV4-2 and TRBJ1-4; D perhaps matches TRBD1 (6 bases). Germline V gene lookup returns CDR1 LGHNA and CDR2 YNFKEQ. V was clipped by 4 bases and J by 4 bases, with 10 bases between them. The CDR3 totals 14 residues. The CDR3 region has the DNA TGTGCCAGCAGCCGAGGGACAAGTAATGAAAAACTGTTTTTT. It translates to CASSRGTSNEKLFF.

The chain links TRBV9 to TRBJ1-1; D remains ambiguous. The CDR3 has 13 amino acids. V lost 0 bases, J lost 5 bases, and 8 bases lay in between. The germline gives CDR1 SGDLS, CDR2 YYNGEE. CDR3 coding DNA: TGTGCCAGCAGCGTAGTCTCCGGGACTGAAGCTTTCTTT. Protein product: CASSVVSGTEAFF. Full variable domain (remainder filled in from reference TRBV9 and TRBJ1-1): DSGVTQTPKHLITATGQRVTLRCSPRSGDLSVYWYQQSLDQGLQFLIQYYNGEERAKGNILERFSAQQFPDLHSELNLSSLELGDSALYFCASSVVSGTEAFFGQGTRLTVV.

The chain couples TRBV4-3 to TRBJ2-1; D possibly matches TRBD1 or TRBD2 (6 bases each). The CDR3 is made up of 17 amino acids. Germline CDR1 reads LGHNA; CDR2 reads YSLEER. The V end lost 0 bases, the J end lost 2 bases, and 14 bases lay between the germline ends. This chain's CDR3 is CASSQDSRGAAYNEQFF. The DNA for the CDR3 is TGCGCCAGCAGCCAAGATTCTAGGGGGGCGGCCTACAATGAGCAGTTCTTC.

The chain uses TRBV7-8 and TRBJ2-3; 7 positions agree with TRBD1. Trimming at V came to 5 bases and at J to 10 bases, leaving 9 bases not matched to a gene. CDR3 length: 13 residues. Germline lookup yields CDR1 SGHVS and CDR2 FQNEAQ. The CDR3 spells CASSPHVQGPQYF. In DNA form, the CDR3 reads TGTGCCAGCAGCCCACACGTACAGGGGCCGCAGTATTTT.

The chain joins TRBV29-1 to TRBJ1-1; D might be TRBD1 (5 bases). CDR1 is SQVTM, CDR2 ANQGSEA, per germline. The CDR3 loop spans 12 amino acids. The ends were cut back, 4 bases at V and 8 bases at J, with 14 bases in the middle. The CDR3 coding sequence is TGCAGCGTTGTGGGTTGGGGGATCGAAGCTTTCTTT. Amino acids: CSVVGWGIEAFF.

The chain combines TRBV2 with TRBJ1-6, with 8 bases matching TRBD1. Unmatched junction bases numbered 4, after V lost 6 bases and J lost 9 bases. CDR1 and CDR2 from the germline V gene are SNHLY and FYNNEI. There are 13 residues in the CDR3. CDR3 DNA sequence: TGTGCCAGCAGCGGACAGGGCGGTTCACCCCTCCACTTT. Translating gives CASSGQGGSPLHF. The whole variable domain, filled in from reference TRBV2 and TRBJ1-6, reads EPEVTQTPSHQVTQMGQEVILRCVPISNHLYFYWYRQILGQKVEFLVSFYNNEISEKSEIFDDQFSVERPDGSNFTLKIRSTKLEDSAMYFCASSGQGGSPLHFGNGTRLTVT.

The genes are TRBV6-5 and TRBJ2-1, with TRBD2 matching 10 bases. Germline CDR1 and CDR2: MNHEY and SVGAGI. There are 14 residues in the CDR3. With 6 bases clipped from V and 5 bases from J, the junction kept 4 bases outside the gene matches. The CDR3 spells CASRKLAGNNEQFF. In nucleotides, the CDR3 is TGTGCCAGCAGGAAACTAGCGGGGAACAATGAGCAGTTCTTC.

The rearrangement links TRBV5-4 to TRBJ2-1; TRBD2 aligns across 7 bases. This CDR3 has 14 amino acids. The trim removed 4 bases at V and 2 bases at J, leaving 3 bases unmatched. Looked up from germline, CDR1 is SGHNT and CDR2 is YYREEE (reference sequence). The CDR3 sequence: CASSRGGTYNEQFF. The CDR3 DNA is TGTGCCAGCAGCCGCGGGGGTACCTACAATGAGCAGTTCTTC.

This chain links TRBV29-1 with TRBJ2-7, with 8 bases aligning to TRBD1. The length of the CDR3 is 11 residues. Germline V lookup: CDR1 SQVTM, CDR2 ANQGSEA. V was clipped by 6 bases and J by 6 bases; unmatched bases: 4. CDR3 in amino acids: CSVRTGPEQYF. The CDR3 coding sequence is TGCAGCGTCCGGACAGGGCCCGAGCAGTACTTC.

The chain joins TRBV18 to TRBJ2-7, with 9 bases matching TRBD1. The CDR3 runs 14 residues. Germline V gives CDR1 KGHSH, CDR2 LQKENI. With 2 bases clipped from V and 4 bases from J, the junction kept 3 bases outside the gene matches. The CDR3 reads CASSPGTGQYEQYF. The CDR3 bases are TGTGCCAGCTCACCAGGGACAGGGCAGTACGAGCAGTACTTC.

The rearrangement joins TRBV10-2 to TRBJ2-5, with no clear D. V dropped 2 bases and J dropped 0 bases, with 4 bases sitting between them. This CDR3 has 13 residues. Germline V gives CDR1 WSHSY, CDR2 SAAADI. CDR3 sequence (DNA): TGCGCCAGCAGTGAGGGGTACCAAGAGACCCAGTACTTC. Translating gives CASSEGYQETQYF.

The chain uses TRBV2 and TRBJ1-5, with D unresolved. The CDR3 has 13 residues. V lost 6 bases, J lost 6 bases, and 12 bases lay in between. The germline V gene has CDR1 SNHLY and CDR2 FYNNEI. The DNA of the CDR3 is TGTGCCAGCAGACGCGCCCCGTCTCAGCCCCAGCATTTT. Its translation: CASRRAPSQPQHF.

In its sample, this clone was seen a few times. This sequence joins TRBV6-1 and TRBJ2-3; no reliable D call. CDR1 MNHNS and CDR2 SASEGT come from the germline V gene. This CDR3 is built from 11 residues. Trimming removed 6 bases at V and 4 bases at J, with 5 bases between. CDR3 amino acids: CASRQADTQYF. The CDR3 region has the DNA TGTGCCAGCAGGCAGGCAGATACGCAGTATTTT.

For this clone: The sample has other DNA sequences that encode this CDR3 too. The chain combines TRBV9 with TRBJ1-6, with unresolved D. Germline V CDR1 and CDR2: SGDLS, YYNGEE. This CDR3 has 14 residues. V gave up 0 bases and J gave up 7 bases, with 8 bases separating them. The CDR3 loop reads CASSVGGLNSPLHF. CDR3 DNA sequence: TGTGCCAGCAGCGTAGGCGGCCTAAATTCACCCCTCCACTTT.

This clone was seen a few times. The chain combines TRBV29-1 with TRBJ2-3; D is unclear. The CDR3 contains 11 residues. Looked up from germline, CDR1 is SQVTM and CDR2 is ANQGSEA. The V gene lost 6 bases and the J gene lost 3 bases, with 7 bases spanning the gap. Here the CDR3 reads CSVVYTDTQYF. CDR3 nucleotide sequence: TGCAGCGTCGTGTATACAGATACGCAGTATTTT.

About this clone itself: The same CDR3 can be traced to other DNA sequences in this sample. The chain is built from TRBV29-1 and TRBJ2-3; the match to TRBD1 covers 7 bases. Germline V gene lookup returns CDR1 SQVTM and CDR2 ANQGSEA. The CDR3 extends over 12 amino acids. Trimming removed 7 bases from V and 3 bases from J; junction bases left unmatched: 4. The CDR3 DNA follows: TGCAGCGCAGAACAGGGGACAGATACGCAGTATTTT. Translation: CSAEQGTDTQYF.

The chain employs TRBV4-3 and TRBJ1-2, with D unresolved. The CDR3 runs 13 residues. Germline V gene sequence: CDR1 LGHNA, CDR2 YSLEER. With 0 bases removed from V and 6 bases from J, the gap between germline ends came to 8 bases. The CDR3 spells CASSQEGVDGYTF. The CDR3 DNA follows: TGCGCCAGCAGCCAAGAGGGAGTGGATGGCTACACCTTC.

V gene TRBV7-2 combines with J gene TRBJ2-7, with D maybe TRBD2 (6 bases). CDR3 size: 11 residues. V was pared by 4 bases and J by 9 bases, with 10 bases between. Germline V gene sequence: CDR1 SGHTA, CDR2 FQGNSA. The CDR3 loop is CASSSRAGQYF. CDR3 nucleotides: TGTGCCAGCAGCTCCAGAGCGGGGCAGTACTTC. Filled out from reference TRBV7-2 and TRBJ2-7, the complete variable domain reads GAGVSQSPSNKVTEKGKDVELRCDPISGHTALYWYRQSLGQGLEFLIYFQGNSAPDKSGLPSDRFSAERTGGSVSTLTIQRTQQEDSAVYLCASSSRAGQYFGPGTRLTVT.

The gene calls are TRBV15 and TRBJ2-7; D unresolved. Trimming took 3 bases from V and 3 from J, leaving 15 bases between them. The CDR3 is 15 residues long. CDR1 is LNHNV and CDR2 is YYDKDF in the germline V gene (reference sequence). The CDR3 region is CATSRDPGLSYEQYF. As DNA, the CDR3 is TGTGCCACCAGCAGGGATCCGGGTCTAAGCTACGAGCAGTACTTC.